This T cell receptor (beta chain) was documented in a study of T cell responses to AZD1222 COVID-19 vaccine. Study-wide findings and caveats: Reports say nearly half of spike-specific TCRs go after unmutated variant regions. White British donors predominated, females outnumbered males, and clonal diversity was possibly underestimated. Recipients of two AZD1222 doses showed rising Spike-specific TCR breadth and depth.

Pooling covered second doses at about 4 or about 12 weeks. Assay: immunoSEQ multiplex PCR; the TCRdb copy retains only in-frame clones and omits some. The table lists about 150,000 clones, roughly 90% of them singletons. Turning to this clone: Its antigen is unidentified.

The source of this sequence is an adult who received the AZD1222 COVID-19 vaccine. Source: peripheral blood, taken 28 days after the second AZD1222 dose.

CDR3 amino acids: CAWGLAGPTDTQYF. The CDR3 nucleotides read TGTGCCTGGGGACTAGCGGGACCCACAGATACGCAGTATTTT. The V and J genes are TRBV30 and TRBJ2-3, with 12 bases matching TRBD2. From germline, CDR1 is GTSNPN and CDR2 SVGIG (reference sequence). V was clipped by 5 bases and J by 2 bases; unmatched bases: 2. This CDR3 spans 14 amino acids.